This T cell receptor beta chain was sequenced during a study of cytomegalovirus exposure and HLA in healthy donors. Study outcomes and limitations: The study put 150 or so TCR beta chains on its list as cytomegalovirus-associated. Most TCRs appeared rarely, but some public TCRs recurred in many donors.

Profiling relied on immunoSEQ multiplex PCR, and the TCRdb table lists in-frame clones only, not all of them. Seen here are around 98,000 clones, roughly 89% observed once, and the top ten hold roughly 4.3%. Remarks on this clone: The antigen remains undetermined.

This TCR came from a woman younger than 45 in good health and CMV-seronegative. Sequencing was carried out using PBMCs.

The CDR3 reads CASSLAGQGAGTEAFF. The CDR3 nucleotides read TGTGCCAGCAGCCTAGCGGGACAGGGGGCCGGGACTGAAGCTTTCTTT. The gene calls are TRBV9 and TRBJ1-1, with TRBD1 identical over 12 bases. Germline trimming cut 4 bases from V and 5 bases from J; bases unmatched to any gene: 9. Germline CDR1 and CDR2: SGDLS and YYNGEE. This CDR3 region has 16 residues.